The rows below give T cell receptor beta chains drawn from one sample of a study of shared clonotypes between healthy human individuals. Here immunoSEQ multiplex PCR was the method, and the copy in TCRdb shows in-frame clones only, minus some. This sample has over 2,000,000 clones; about 93% occur once, and the top ten carry 1.5% to 2%. Sequenced: naive CD8+ T cells from PBMCs. All receptors come from a man aged 18 to 29 in good health. Some clones in this sample may be carry-over from other donors' samples. CDR3s include the opening cysteine and the closing phenylalanine or tryptophan. D genes are given only for firm matches. Only some rows state a clone size, as once, few, many or a class for expanded clones.

size,V,J,D,CDR3,DNA
NA,TRBV4-1,TRBJ2-1,NA,CASSQVNSVSQFF,TGCGCCAGCAGCCAAGTTAATAGCGTCTCGCAGTTCTTC
NA,TRBV27,TRBJ2-7,NA,CASSWGPGPSETYEQYF,TGTGCCAGCAGTTGGGGACCCGGGCCTAGCGAAACCTACGAGCAGTACTTC
few,TRBV9,TRBJ2-2,NA,CASSYTGTGELFF,TGTGCCAGCAGCTACACCGGGACCGGGGAGCTGTTTTTT
NA,TRBV15,TRBJ2-2,NA,CATSTRGGWRTGELFF,TGTGCCACCAGCACTCGAGGGGGGTGGCGCACCGGGGAGCTGTTTTTT
NA,TRBV4-3,TRBJ2-7,TRBD2,CASSTRHLAGGPYEQYF,TGCGCCAGCAGCACACGACACCTAGCGGGAGGGCCCTACGAGCAGTACTTC
once,TRBV27,TRBJ2-3,NA,CASSYGTGSTDTQYF,TGTGCCAGCAGTTATGGGACGGGGAGCACAGATACGCAGTATTTT
NA,TRBV4-2,TRBJ2-7,TRBD2,CASSQDASGSSYEQYF,TGTGCCAGCAGCCAAGATGCAAGCGGGAGTTCCTACGAGCAGTACTTC
NA,TRBV28,TRBJ2-7,NA,CASSPWQGAYEQYF,TGTGCCAGCAGTCCCTGGCAGGGCGCCTACGAGCAGTACTTC
NA,TRBV10-3,TRBJ2-1,NA,CAIKGTGWFF,TGTGCCATCAAGGGGACCGGATGGTTCTTC
NA,TRBV29-1,TRBJ2-1,NA,CSVADQTTGNEQFF,TGCAGCGTTGCTGACCAGACTACGGGCAATGAGCAGTTCTTC
once,TRBV27,TRBJ1-6,NA,CASKERSSYNSPLHF,TGTGCCAGCAAAGAGCGGAGCTCCTATAATTCACCCCTCCACTTT
NA,TRBV9,TRBJ2-1,TRBD2,CASSVGSGRRNEQFF,TGTGCCAGCAGCGTAGGTAGCGGGAGAAGGAATGAGCAGTTCTTC
once,TRBV5-6,TRBJ1-5,TRBD1,CASSLAGGIQPQHF,TGTGCCAGCAGCTTGGCAGGGGGAATTCAGCCCCAGCATTTT
NA,TRBV13,TRBJ2-2,NA,CASSLADDTGELFF,TGTGCCAGCAGCTTAGCGGATGACACCGGGGAGCTGTTTTTT
NA,TRBV21-1,TRBJ1-3,NA,CASSKVPPAPSSGNTIYF,TGTGCCAGCAGCAAAGTCCCCCCCGCGCCTAGCTCTGGAAACACCATATATTTT
NA,TRBV6-1,TRBJ2-3,TRBD1,CASIVGTASTDTQYF,TGTGCCAGCATTGTCGGGACAGCCAGCACAGATACGCAGTATTTT
NA,TRBV7-7,TRBJ2-5,NA,CGGGLQETQYF,TGTGGGGGTGGCCTGCAAGAGACCCAGTACTTC
NA,TRBV4-1,TRBJ2-7,NA,CASSQPAGPHYEQYF,TGCGCCAGCAGCCAACCGGCAGGGCCACACTACGAGCAGTACTTC
few,TRBV9,TRBJ1-4,NA,CASSASGVREKLFF,TGTGCCAGCAGCGCGAGTGGAGTTCGGGAAAAACTGTTTTTT
NA,TRBV11-2,TRBJ2-1,TRBD1,CASSNRDRGYNEQFF,TGTGCCAGCAGCAACCGGGACAGGGGCTACAATGAGCAGTTCTTC
NA,TRBV9,TRBJ1-1,NA,CASSASVLGWTEAFF,TGTGCCAGCAGTGCGTCAGTTTTGGGGTGGACTGAAGCTTTCTTT
NA,TRBV27,TRBJ2-2,NA,CASSLAGRTGELFF,TGTGCCAGCAGTTTAGCAGGGAGGACCGGGGAGCTGTTTTTT
NA,TRBV19,TRBJ1-1,TRBD1,CASTDRDRGDTEAFF,TGTGCCAGTACCGATCGGGACAGGGGTGACACTGAAGCTTTCTTT
NA,TRBV29-1,TRBJ2-1,TRBD2,CSVEGSLAGDNEQFF,TGCAGCGTTGAGGGCTCTCTAGCGGGGGACAATGAGCAGTTCTTC
NA,TRBV9,TRBJ2-1,NA,CASSPSGASSSYNEQFF,TGTGCCAGCAGCCCAAGTGGAGCGTCGAGCTCCTACAATGAGCAGTTCTTC
NA,TRBV2,TRBJ1-5,TRBD1,CASRPGQGANQPQHF,TGTGCCAGCAGGCCGGGACAGGGGGCTAATCAGCCCCAGCATTTT
NA,TRBV7-2,TRBJ2-1,TRBD2,CASSLVAGGESNEQFF,TGTGCCAGCAGCTTAGTTGCGGGAGGGGAATCCAATGAGCAGTTCTTC
once,TRBV9,TRBJ2-1,NA,CASSVVAGDNEQFF,TGTGCCAGCAGCGTAGTTGCGGGTGACAATGAGCAGTTCTTC
NA,TRBV11-2,TRBJ2-7,NA,CASRTRTGTTYEQYF,TGTGCCAGCAGGACCCGAACAGGGACCACCTACGAGCAGTACTTC
NA,TRBV27,TRBJ2-7,NA,CASSSLNLLRVGEQYF,TGTGCCAGCAGTTCCCTAAACCTCTTAAGGGTGGGGGAGCAGTACTTC
NA,TRBV7-9,TRBJ1-1,NA,CASSLEGEKSF,TGTGCCAGCAGCTTAGAAGGGGAGAAGTCCTTT
NA,TRBV18,TRBJ2-1,TRBD2,CASSPSTSGMGEQFF,TGTGCCAGCTCACCATCGACTAGCGGGATGGGTGAGCAGTTCTTC
NA,TRBV28,TRBJ1-2,NA,CASSAHRDGGYTF,TGTGCCAGCAGTGCTCACAGGGACGGTGGCTACACCTTC
NA,TRBV28,TRBJ1-1,NA,CASSFYRANTEAFF,TGTGCCAGCAGTTTTTACAGAGCGAACACTGAAGCTTTCTTT
NA,TRBV27,TRBJ1-2,NA,CASSLSVRGDSHGYTF,TGTGCCAGCAGTTTATCGGTTCGTGGCGATTCTCATGGCTACACCTTC
NA,TRBV7-9,TRBJ2-7,TRBD1,CASSLAIGTGGHEQYF,TGTGCCAGCAGCTTAGCGATCGGGACAGGGGGCCACGAGCAGTACTTC
NA,TRBV27,TRBJ2-2,TRBD1,CASSSDRGNTGELFF,TGTGCCAGCAGTTCCGACAGGGGGAACACCGGGGAGCTGTTTTTT
NA,TRBV7-3,TRBJ2-2,NA,CASSLTSNTGELFF,TGTGCCAGCAGCTTGACCTCGAACACCGGGGAGCTGTTTTTT
NA,TRBV4-1,TRBJ1-1,NA,CASSQDIRQGNTEAFF,TGCGCCAGCAGCCAAGATATAAGGCAGGGGAACACTGAAGCTTTCTTT
NA,TRBV6-6,TRBJ1-1,NA,CASSPGQFEAFF,TGTGCCAGCAGCCCCGGACAGTTTGAAGCTTTCTTT
NA,TRBV5-1,TRBJ2-1,NA,CASSFWQNRNNEQFF,TGCGCCAGCAGCTTTTGGCAGAACAGAAACAATGAGCAGTTCTTC